The subject of this entry is one T cell receptor beta chain. This sample was included in a study of blood T cell repertoires in COVID-19. Clones were sequenced by immunoSEQ multiplex PCR, and TCRdb holds only the in-frame ones, with some missing. The table has approximately 120,000 clones, around 89% seen once. This CDR3 has 15 amino acids. Germline V gene sequence: CDR1 MDHEN, CDR2 SYDVKM. Trimming shortened V by 6 bases and J by 7 bases, and 20 bases separated the two germline ends. The clonotype was recovered from a human donor in a cohort sampled during active COVID-19. J is TRBJ2-3 and V is TRBV28; D unclear. Input material: peripheral blood. CDR3 in DNA: TGTGCCAGCAGGGGCGATTCCCTAATTCAGAATACGCAGTATTTT. Amino acids: CASRGDSLIQNTQYF.